This is a list of T cell receptor beta chains from one sample in a study of shared clonotypes between healthy human individuals. Repertoires were generated with immunoSEQ multiplex PCR, while TCRdb's copy carries only in-frame clones and drops some. The sample gives about 2.5 million clones, approximately 90% of which show up once; about 0.41% is in the top ten. Input material: naive CD4+ T cells from PBMCs. The receptors shown here come from a man aged 18 to 29 in good health. Some clones in this sample may be carry-over from other donors' samples. The CDR3 runs from the conserved cysteine through the conserved F or W. The order of the fields is V gene, D gene, clone size, J gene, CDR3 protein, CDR3 DNA. A D gene is named only where the DNA matches it firmly. Clone size is not always given. Where it is, it says once, few, many or a class for expanded clones.

>TRBV9|TRBD1|-|TRBJ1-1
CASSAIRGPTEAFF
TGTGCCAGCAGCGCGATCAGGGGGCCGACTGAAGCTTTCTTT
>TRBV4-3|TRBD1|-|TRBJ2-1
CASSQYGQGASDEQFF
TGCGCCAGCAGCCAGTATGGACAGGGGGCGTCGGATGAGCAGTTCTTC
>TRBV5-1|-|-|TRBJ2-3
CASSLSIADTQYF
TGCGCCAGCAGCTTGTCCATCGCAGATACGCAGTATTTT
>TRBV4-1|-|-|TRBJ2-5
CASSQGGFGYQETQYF
TGCGCCAGCAGCCAAGGGGGTTTTGGGTACCAAGAGACCCAGTACTTC
>TRBV5-1|TRBD2|-|TRBJ2-7
CASSLSTLAGAEQYF
TGCGCCAGCAGCTTATCTACTCTAGCGGGAGCCGAGCAGTACTTC
>TRBV6-5|-|-|TRBJ2-7
CASSYSLVPSYEQYF
TGTGCCAGCAGTTACTCGCTAGTTCCCTCCTACGAGCAGTACTTC
>TRBV4-1|TRBD1|-|TRBJ2-7
CASSLPDRADEQYF
TGCGCCAGCAGCCTCCCGGACAGGGCGGACGAGCAGTACTTC
>TRBV28|TRBD2|-|TRBJ2-1
CASSFQNPGTRAWYEQFF
TGTGCCAGCAGTTTCCAAAATCCCGGGACTAGGGCGTGGTATGAGCAGTTCTTC
>TRBV7-3|TRBD2|once|TRBJ2-1
CASSSGTSGHNEQFF
TGTGCCAGCAGCTCGGGGACTAGCGGACACAATGAGCAGTTCTTC
>TRBV9|-|-|TRBJ2-3
CASSLRGDYRTDTQYF
TGTGCCAGCAGCCTTAGGGGGGACTACCGCACAGATACGCAGTATTTT
>TRBV7-2|-|once|TRBJ2-7
CASSPNVEQYF
TGTGCCAGCAGCCCGAACGTCGAGCAGTACTTC
>TRBV10-1|-|-|TRBJ2-5
CASSESPGGRETQYF
TGCGCCAGCAGTGAGTCACCCGGGGGCAGGGAGACCCAGTACTTC
>TRBV7-3|TRBD1|-|TRBJ2-3
CASSRSRDRGTDTQYF
TGTGCCAGCAGCCGTAGCCGGGACAGGGGCACAGATACGCAGTATTTT
>TRBV18|TRBD2|-|TRBJ2-2
CASSPGLPSGVTGELFF
TGTGCCAGCTCACCAGGTCTCCCTAGCGGGGTCACCGGGGAGCTGTTTTTT
>TRBV19|TRBD2|-|TRBJ2-2
CASSIGLAHTGELFF
TGTGCCAGTAGTATCGGACTAGCGCACACCGGGGAGCTGTTTTTT
>TRBV30|TRBD1|-|TRBJ2-1
CAWSRGQGTHEQFF
TGTGCCTGGAGTCGGGGACAGGGTACCCATGAGCAGTTCTTC
>TRBV29-1|-|-|TRBJ2-7
CSVEDRGSEHNSAYEQYF
TGCAGCGTTGAAGATCGCGGCAGCGAACACAACTCTGCCTACGAGCAGTACTTC
>TRBV19|-|-|TRBJ2-1
CASSIGWDEQFF
TGTGCCAGTAGTATAGGGTGGGATGAGCAGTTCTTC
>TRBV4-3|TRBD2|-|TRBJ2-1
CASSQRLAGDYNEQFF
TGCGCCAGCAGCCAGAGACTAGCGGGAGACTACAATGAGCAGTTCTTC
>TRBV18|TRBD1|-|TRBJ2-1
CASSPRVQGALNEQFF
TGTGCCAGCTCACCAAGGGTGCAGGGGGCGCTCAATGAGCAGTTCTTC
>TRBV7-2|-|-|TRBJ2-3
CASSLAQGLSDTQYF
TGTGCCAGCAGCTTAGCTCAGGGGCTATCAGATACGCAGTATTTT
>TRBV27|TRBD2|-|TRBJ2-3
CASSRTSGYTDTQYF
TGTGCCAGCAGCAGGACTAGCGGATACACAGATACGCAGTATTTT
>TRBV4-2|-|-|TRBJ2-7
CASSQDVYEQYF
TGTGCCAGCAGCCAAGATGTCTACGAGCAGTACTTC
>TRBV28|TRBD2|-|TRBJ2-7
CASSWGGRYEQYF
TGTGCCAGCAGTTGGGGAGGGAGGTACGAGCAGTACTTC
>TRBV9|-|-|TRBJ1-3
CASSVAGTGNTIYF
TGTGCCAGCAGCGTAGCAGGAACTGGAAACACCATATATTTT
>TRBV5-1|-|-|TRBJ2-7
CASSLLQGRTYEQYF
TGCGCCAGCAGCTTGTTGCAGGGCAGAACCTACGAGCAGTACTTC
>TRBV10-2|TRBD1|-|TRBJ1-1
CASRALLPGQGLETEAFF
TGCGCCAGCAGAGCCCTCCTGCCGGGACAGGGACTGGAGACTGAAGCTTTCTTT
>TRBV23-1|-|-|TRBJ2-1
CASSSLDNEQFF
TGCGCCAGCAGTTCGCTAGACAATGAGCAGTTCTTC
>TRBV7-9|TRBD1|-|TRBJ2-2
CASSLRDRNTGELFF
TGTGCCAGCAGCCTACGGGACAGGAACACCGGGGAGCTGTTTTTT
>TRBV27|TRBD2|-|TRBJ2-7
CASSFSGTYEQYF
TGTGCCAGCAGTTTTAGCGGGACCTACGAGCAGTACTTC
>TRBV5-4|-|-|TRBJ2-7
CASTTPPGRTPYEQYF
TGTGCCAGCACCACGCCCCCCGGTAGAACCCCCTACGAGCAGTACTTC
>TRBV19|-|once|TRBJ1-4
CASIGHPGRKLFF
TGTGCCAGTATTGGACATCCGGGCAGAAAACTGTTTTTT
>TRBV7-3|-|-|TRBJ2-7
CASSLLRTATYEQYF
TGTGCCAGCAGCTTACTTAGGACAGCTACCTACGAGCAGTACTTC
>TRBV11-2|-|-|TRBJ1-1
CASSPTAEAFF
TGTGCCAGCAGCCCGACAGCAGAAGCTTTCTTT
>TRBV6-1|TRBD1|-|TRBJ2-3
CASRRQGADTQYF
TGTGCCAGCAGGAGACAGGGCGCAGATACGCAGTATTTT
>TRBV11-2|-|-|TRBJ2-3
CASSLGLPDTQYF
TGTGCCAGCAGCTTAGGGTTGCCAGATACGCAGTATTTT
>TRBV10-3|TRBD1|-|TRBJ1-6
CAISVRDSDSPLHF
TGTGCCATCAGTGTCCGGGACAGTGACTCACCCCTCCACTTT
>TRBV30|-|-|TRBJ1-5
CAWRDSPGQPQHF
TGTGCCTGGAGGGATTCGCCCGGGCAGCCCCAGCATTTT
>TRBV5-1|-|-|TRBJ2-1
CASSPDPTATSYNEQFF
TGCGCCAGCAGCCCGGATCCCACAGCCACGTCCTACAATGAGCAGTTCTTC
>TRBV5-1|TRBD1|-|TRBJ1-1
CASSPGTGRNTEAFF
TGCGCCAGCAGCCCTGGGACAGGAAGGAACACTGAAGCTTTCTTT
>TRBV7-9|TRBD1|-|TRBJ1-1
CASSLLQGVTEAFF
TGTGCCAGCAGCCTCCTACAGGGGGTCACTGAAGCTTTCTTT
>TRBV6-1|-|-|TRBJ2-4
CASSEALVGGNIQYF
TGTGCCAGCAGTGAAGCGCTTGTTGGGGGAAACATTCAGTACTTC